A single sample gave rise to the 4 T cell receptor beta chains below, sequenced in a study of T-cell reconstitution after alpha-beta-depleted transplantation in children. As it was prepared, the TCRbeta library received unique molecular identifiers. MiXCR, run by TCRdb on the PCR reads, gives a single entry per CDR3 protein. The table shows 640,000 or so distinct CDR3 sequences, with 16% occurring only once. Sequencing used PBMCs from the stem cell graft donor, obtained from the stem cell graft. Receptors were obtained from a human donor who donated a stem cell graft to a child with acute myeloid leukemia.

The V gene is TRBV7-8, the J gene TRBJ1-5, with D maybe TRBD1 (5 bases). Germline-derived CDR1 and CDR2 are SGHVS and FQNEAQ. Between the trimmed V and J ends, which lost 5 bases and 6 bases, there was a span of 11 bases. The CDR3 length is 13 residues. CDR3 amino acids: CASSRDGGQPQHF. CDR3 DNA sequence: TGTGCCAGCAGCCGAGATGGGGGTCAGCCCCAGCATTTT.

This clonotype was seen repeatedly, ten times or more. This rearrangement joins TRBV29-1 to TRBJ2-2; no clear D gene. This CDR3 is 11 amino acids long. Trimming took off 3 bases at V and 7 bases at J, with 6 bases between the two ends. From germline, CDR1 is SQVTM and CDR2 ANQGSEA. The CDR3 region has the DNA TGCAGCGTTGAGTGGGGCGGGGAGCTGTTTTTT. Its translation: CSVEWGGELFF.

The table lists this clonotype with many counts. CDR3 region: CASSYVQRFDQPQHF. In nucleotides, the CDR3 is TGTGCCAGCAGTTACGTACAAAGGTTCGATCAGCCCCAGCATTTT. This chain joins TRBV6-5 and TRBJ1-5; D not certain. Germline V gene data show CDR1 as MNHEY and CDR2 as SVGAGI. V dropped 2 bases and J dropped 5 bases, with 13 bases sitting between them. The CDR3 is made up of 15 amino acids.

This clonotype was seen only once. The chain has TRBV30 and TRBJ2-3, with D maybe TRBD2 (5 bases). Germline CDR1 and CDR2: GTSNPN and SVGIG (reference sequence). The CDR3 sequence is 12 residues long. V was cut by 3 bases and J by 2 bases, with 6 bases left in between. This CDR3 is CAWSGVTDTQYF. The CDR3 DNA is TGTGCCTGGAGCGGGGTCACAGATACGCAGTATTTT.